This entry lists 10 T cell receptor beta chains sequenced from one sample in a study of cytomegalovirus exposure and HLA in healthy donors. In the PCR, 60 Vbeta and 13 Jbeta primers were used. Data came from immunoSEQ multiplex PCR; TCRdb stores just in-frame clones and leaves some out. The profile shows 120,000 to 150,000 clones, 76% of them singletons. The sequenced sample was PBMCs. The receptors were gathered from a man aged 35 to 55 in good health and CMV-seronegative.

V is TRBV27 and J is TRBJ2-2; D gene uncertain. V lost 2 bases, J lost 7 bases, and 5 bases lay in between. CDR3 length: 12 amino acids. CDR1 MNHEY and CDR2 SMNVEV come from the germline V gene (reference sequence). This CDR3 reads CASSLMSGELFF. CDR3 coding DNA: TGTGCCAGCAGTTTAATGAGCGGGGAGCTGTTTTTT.

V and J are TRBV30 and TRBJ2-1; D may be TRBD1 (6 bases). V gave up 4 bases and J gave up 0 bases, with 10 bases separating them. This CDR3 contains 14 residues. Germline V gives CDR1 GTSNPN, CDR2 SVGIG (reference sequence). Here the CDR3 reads CAWTQGSSYNEQFF. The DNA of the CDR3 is TGTGCCTGGACCCAGGGGAGCTCCTACAATGAGCAGTTCTTC.

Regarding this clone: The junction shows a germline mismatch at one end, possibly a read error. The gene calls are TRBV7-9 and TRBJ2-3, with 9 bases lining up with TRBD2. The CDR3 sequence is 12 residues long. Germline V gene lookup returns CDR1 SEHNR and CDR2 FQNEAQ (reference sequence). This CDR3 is CSSSLGPREGPF. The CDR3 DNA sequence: TGTTCCAGCAGCCTAGGGCCGCGGGAGGGCCCTTTT.

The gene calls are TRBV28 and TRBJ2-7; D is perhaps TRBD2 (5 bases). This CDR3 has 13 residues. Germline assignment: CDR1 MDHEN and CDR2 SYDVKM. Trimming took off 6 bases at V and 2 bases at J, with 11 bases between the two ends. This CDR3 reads CASSWTLAYEQYF. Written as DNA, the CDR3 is TGTGCCAGCAGCTGGACTCTGGCCTACGAGCAGTACTTC.

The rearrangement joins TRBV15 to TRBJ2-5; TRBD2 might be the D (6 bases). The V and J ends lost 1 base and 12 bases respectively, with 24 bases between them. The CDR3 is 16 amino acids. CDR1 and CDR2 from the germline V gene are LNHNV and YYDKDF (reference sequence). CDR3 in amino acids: CATSRATKLASACEYF. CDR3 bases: TGTGCCACCAGCAGAGCAACAAAGTTGGCTAGCGCTTGCGAGTACTTC.

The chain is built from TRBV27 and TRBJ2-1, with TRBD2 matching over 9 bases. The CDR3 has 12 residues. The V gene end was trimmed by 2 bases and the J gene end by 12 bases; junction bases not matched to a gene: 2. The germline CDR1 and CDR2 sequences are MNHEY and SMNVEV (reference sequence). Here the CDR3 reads CASSLGGGVQFF. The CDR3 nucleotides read TGTGCCAGCAGTTTAGGCGGGGGGGTGCAGTTCTTC.

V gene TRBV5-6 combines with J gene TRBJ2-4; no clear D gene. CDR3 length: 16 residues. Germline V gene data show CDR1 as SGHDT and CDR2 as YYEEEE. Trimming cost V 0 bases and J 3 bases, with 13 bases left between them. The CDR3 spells CASSLDGYFGKNIQYF. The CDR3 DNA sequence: TGTGCCAGCAGCTTGGACGGGTATTTCGGCAAAAACATTCAGTACTTC.

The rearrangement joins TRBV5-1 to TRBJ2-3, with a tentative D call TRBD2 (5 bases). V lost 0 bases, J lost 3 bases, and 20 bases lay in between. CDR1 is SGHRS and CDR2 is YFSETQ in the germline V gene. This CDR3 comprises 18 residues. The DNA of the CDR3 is TGCGCCAGCAGCTTGGAAGTGGTCCCAGCGGTCGCGACAGATACGCAGTATTTT. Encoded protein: CASSLEVVPAVATDTQYF.

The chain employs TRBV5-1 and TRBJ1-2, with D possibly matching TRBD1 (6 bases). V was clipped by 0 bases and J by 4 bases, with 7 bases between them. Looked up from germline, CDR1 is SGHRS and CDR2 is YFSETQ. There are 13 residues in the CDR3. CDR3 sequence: CASSLAGVYGYTF. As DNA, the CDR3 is TGCGCCAGCAGCTTGGCAGGGGTCTATGGCTACACCTTC.

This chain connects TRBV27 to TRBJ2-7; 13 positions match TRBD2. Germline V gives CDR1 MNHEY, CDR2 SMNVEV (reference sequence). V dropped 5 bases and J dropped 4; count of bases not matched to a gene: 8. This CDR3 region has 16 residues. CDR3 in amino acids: CASSAGGLAGSYEQYF. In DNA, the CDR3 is TGTGCCAGCAGTGCGGGGGGACTAGCGGGATCGTACGAGCAGTACTTC.